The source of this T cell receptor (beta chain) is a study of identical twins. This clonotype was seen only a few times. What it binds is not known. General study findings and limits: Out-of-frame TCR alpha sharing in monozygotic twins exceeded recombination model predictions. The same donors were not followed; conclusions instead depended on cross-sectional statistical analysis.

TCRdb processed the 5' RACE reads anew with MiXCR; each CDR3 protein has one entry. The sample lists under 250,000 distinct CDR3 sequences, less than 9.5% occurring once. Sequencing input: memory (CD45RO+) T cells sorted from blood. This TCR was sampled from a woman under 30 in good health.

In DNA form, the CDR3 reads TGTGCCAGCAGCGAACGGACAGGGGCCCCCTACGAGCAGTACTTC. The encoded protein is CASSERTGAPYEQYF. The chain combines TRBV7-2 with TRBJ2-7, with TRBD1 matching 9 bases. The V gene end was trimmed by 5 bases and the J gene end by 2 bases; junction bases not matched to a gene: 7. The CDR3 spans 15 residues. Germline V gives CDR1 SGHTA, CDR2 FQGNSA.